This entry lists 23 T cell receptor beta chains sequenced from one sample in a study of graft-versus-host responses after intestinal transplantation. The protocol was immunoSEQ multiplex PCR, while the TCRdb copy is restricted to in-frame clones and leaves out a portion. The repertoire holds some 88,000 clones, with approximately 94% as singletons. Their cognate antigens are unknown. The material was unstimulated CD8+ T cells sorted from spleen or lymph node cells, obtained before intestinal transplant. These receptors were taken from a human donor who received an intestinal transplant.

The rearrangement uses TRBV5-6 and TRBJ1-5, with 9 nucleotides matching TRBD1. Germline assignment: CDR1 SGHDT and CDR2 YYEEEE. The CDR3 has 15 residues. The J segment lost 2 bases and the V segment lost 3 bases, leaving 3 bases of the junction unmatched. CDR3 protein: CASSWGQGGNQPQHF. In DNA form, the CDR3 reads TGTGCCAGCAGCTGGGGACAGGGCGGCAATCAGCCCCAGCATTTT.

This chain links TRBV5-6 with TRBJ2-1; the match to TRBD2 covers 13 bases. Trimming took 0 bases from V and 9 from J; bases not matched to a gene: 12. CDR1 SGHDT and CDR2 YYEEEE come from the germline V gene. CDR3 size: 18 residues. The CDR3 sequence: CASSLELAGGPSWVEQFF. CDR3 coding DNA: TGTGCCAGCAGCTTGGAACTAGCGGGGGGGCCTTCATGGGTTGAGCAGTTCTTC. Based on the CDR3 plus reference TRBV5-6 and TRBJ2-1, the full variable domain is DAGVTQSPTHLIKTRGQQVTLRCSPKSGHDTVSWYQQALGQGPQFIFQYYEEEERQRGNFPDRFSGHQFPNYSSELNVNALLLGDSALYLCASSLELAGGPSWVEQFFGPGTRLTVL.

This clone was detected only a few times. The genes are TRBV2 and TRBJ1-1; D is unclear. Germline values: CDR1 SNHLY, CDR2 FYNNEI. V lost 4 bases to trimming and J lost 6 bases, with 6 bases between them. This CDR3 comprises 11 residues. CDR3 amino acids: CASSGAPEAFF. In DNA form, the CDR3 reads TGTGCCAGCAGTGGGGCGCCTGAAGCTTTCTTT.

As to this clone: This sample includes further DNA sequences coding for the same CDR3. V is TRBV7-2 and J is TRBJ2-7; D is unresolved. The CDR3 runs 12 residues. Germline CDR1 reads SGHTA; CDR2 reads FQGNSA. V gave up 5 bases and J gave up 0 bases, with 5 bases separating them. The CDR3 DNA reads as TGTGCCAGCAGCCCGAGCTCCTACGAGCAGTACTTC. Encoded protein: CASSPSSYEQYF.

The rearrangement uses TRBV28 and TRBJ1-3; 7 bases line up with TRBD1. The CDR3 runs 15 residues. Germline trimming cut 2 bases from V and 3 bases from J; bases unmatched to any gene: 4. Germline CDR1 and CDR2: MDHEN and SYDVKM. The CDR3, as DNA: TGTGCCAGCAGTTTAGTAGGGGGCGGTGGAAACACCATATATTTT. Its translation is CASSLVGGGGNTIYF.

This chain connects TRBV7-9 to TRBJ2-1; 14 bases are a match to TRBD2. CDR3 length equals 15 residues. V lost 5 bases and J lost 10; bases outside the gene matches: 7. Germline CDR1 SEHNR, CDR2 FQNEAQ (reference sequence). The CDR3 here is CASSPGLAGGWEQFF. CDR3 in DNA: TGTGCCAGCAGCCCCGGACTAGCGGGGGGATGGGAGCAGTTCTTC.

The chain is built from TRBV6-5 and TRBJ1-2; possible D gene TRBD1, 5 bases. Germline V gene lookup returns CDR1 MNHEY and CDR2 SVGAGI. CDR3 size: 15 residues. The V and J ends lost 8 bases and 0 bases respectively, with 16 bases between them. For the CDR3, the DNA is TGTGCCAGCGGCCTGATGCAGGGCCCTAACTATGGCTACACCTTC. The encoded protein is CASGLMQGPNYGYTF.

This chain uses TRBV12-5 with TRBJ1-2; D not certain. Germline loops: CDR1 LGHNT, CDR2 FRNRAP. Deletions cut 7 bases from V and 6 bases from J, with 18 bases between. This CDR3 region has 14 residues. CDR3 in DNA: TGTGCTAGTGCCCTTTCTGAGCTACCGCATGGCTACACCTTC. This translates into CASALSELPHGYTF.

V gene TRBV6-1 combines with J gene TRBJ2-2; 9 nucleotides match TRBD2. The CDR3 spans 15 residues. V lost 2 bases and J lost 6; bases outside the gene matches: 4. From germline, CDR1 is MNHNS and CDR2 SASEGT. The DNA for the CDR3 is TGTGCCAGCAGTGAATTCGGCGGGGGGGCCGGGGAGCTGTTTTTT. It specifies CASSEFGGGAGELFF.

The chain joins TRBV30 to TRBJ2-3, with D uncertain. The ends were cut back, 0 bases at V and 0 bases at J, with 10 bases in the middle. Germline V CDR1 and CDR2: GTSNPN, SVGIG (reference sequence). The CDR3 is made up of 15 amino acids. CDR3 residues: CAWSVYGTSTDTQYF. In nucleotides, the CDR3 is TGTGCCTGGAGTGTATATGGCACGAGCACAGATACGCAGTATTTT. The variable domain in full, with the rest retrieved from reference TRBV30 and TRBJ2-3, is SQTIHQWPATLVQPVGSPLSLECTVEGTSNPNLYWYRQAAGRGLQLLFYSVGIGQISSEVPQNLSASRPQDRQFILSSKKLLLSDSGFYLCAWSVYGTSTDTQYFGPGTRLTVL.

The chain has TRBV4-1 and TRBJ1-2, with 7 bases that match TRBD1. The CDR3 is 13 residues long. The V segment lost 4 bases and the J segment 12 bases; nucleotides outside the gene matches: 11. The germline V gene has CDR1 MGHRA and CDR2 YSYEKL. CDR3 DNA sequence: TGCGCCAGCAGCCCCTATACAGGGGTGGAAAACACCTTC. It yields the protein CASSPYTGVENTF.

The rearrangement uses TRBV15 and TRBJ1-5; perhaps TRBD1 as D (6 bases). Trimming pared 2 bases from V and 0 bases from J, leaving 23 bases between. CDR1 and CDR2 from the germline V gene are LNHNV and YYDKDF (reference sequence). This CDR3 is 20 amino acids long. In DNA, the CDR3 is TGTGCCACCAGCAGAAGTTTTAATGTAGTAACAGGGAGTAGCAATCAGCCCCAGCATTTT. Translated: CATSRSFNVVTGSSNQPQHF. Supplemented by reference TRBV15 and TRBJ1-5, the full variable domain reads DAMVIQNPRYQVTQFGKPVTLSCSQTLNHNVMYWYQQKSSQAPKLLFHYYDKDFNNEADTPDNFQSRRPNTSFCFLDIRSPGLGDTAMYLCATSRSFNVVTGSSNQPQHFGDGTRLSIL.

The chain combines TRBV19 with TRBJ1-2; weak D call: TRBD1 (6 bases). The CDR3 runs to 14 residues. Per the germline V gene, CDR1 is LNHDA and CDR2 is SQIVND (reference sequence). The germline V and J ends were trimmed by 5 bases and 4 bases, with 14 bases remaining between them. CDR3 sequence reads: CASSPPNRAYGYTF. CDR3 DNA: TGTGCCAGTAGTCCCCCTAACAGGGCCTATGGCTACACCTTC.

The chain couples TRBV4-3 to TRBJ2-7; 11 bases are shared with TRBD1. The CDR3 contains 15 residues. Germline loops: CDR1 LGHNA, CDR2 YSLEER. Unmatched junction bases numbered 7, after V lost 6 bases and J lost 3 bases. The CDR3 coding sequence is TGCGCCAGCAGTATCGGACAGGGGGCCAACTACGAGCAGTACTTC. This translates into CASSIGQGANYEQYF.

The DNA for the CDR3 is TGCGCCAGCAGATGGACTAGCGGGGATTACAATGAGCAGTTCTTC. Amino acids: CASRWTSGDYNEQFF. V and J are TRBV4-1 and TRBJ2-1; 12 positions agree with TRBD2. With V trimmed by 6 bases and J by 4 bases, 4 bases remained unmatched. CDR3 length equals 15 residues. CDR1 MGHRA and CDR2 YSYEKL come from the germline V gene.

The V and J genes are TRBV11-2 and TRBJ2-7; TRBD1 agrees at 12 bases. J lost 3 bases, V lost 4 bases, and 7 bases had no gene match. Germline loops: CDR1 SGHAT, CDR2 FQNNGV. This CDR3 has 16 amino acids. CDR3 sequence reads: CASSSSGDRGHYEQYF. The CDR3 DNA is TGTGCCAGCAGCTCATCAGGGGACAGGGGGCACTACGAGCAGTACTTC. Looking up the rest from reference TRBV11-2 and TRBJ2-7 gives the full variable domain: EAGVAQSPRYKIIEKRQSVAFWCNPISGHATLYWYQQILGQGPKLLIQFQNNGVVDDSQLPKDRFSAERLKGVDSTLKIQPAKLEDSAVYLCASSSSGDRGHYEQYFGPGTRLTVT.

The V and J genes are TRBV27 and TRBJ2-7, with TRBD1 as a possible D gene (5 bases). CDR1 and CDR2 (germline): MNHEY, SMNVEV (reference sequence). The CDR3 loop spans 13 amino acids. Trimming shortened V by 3 bases and J by 5 bases, and 11 bases separated the two germline ends. The CDR3 spells CASSLKGVHEQYF. CDR3 nucleotide sequence: TGTGCCAGCAGTTTGAAAGGGGTCCACGAGCAGTACTTC.

The chain combines TRBV10-3 with TRBJ2-7; 7 bases fit TRBD1. CDR3 length: 12 amino acids. V shed 6 bases, J shed 7 bases, and the junction held 6 bases outside the gene matches. Germline-derived CDR1 and CDR2 are ENHRY and SYGVKD. Here the CDR3 DNA reads TGTGCCATCAGGGACAGGTCTGGTGAGCAGTACTTC. As protein: CAIRDRSGEQYF.

The chain couples TRBV29-1 to TRBJ1-2; D is possibly TRBD1 (5 bases). The CDR3 sequence is 13 residues long. Per germline, CDR1 SQVTM and CDR2 ANQGSEA. V lost 1 base and J lost 6, with 12 bases in between. CDR3 in DNA: TGCAGCGTTGAAGGTGGAAGGGGAAATGGCTACACCTTC. It encodes CSVEGGRGNGYTF.

This chain joins TRBV27 and TRBJ2-7; possibly TRBD2 for D (5 bases). The V end was cut by 7 bases, the J end by 5 bases, with 15 bases between. The CDR3 totals 13 residues. In germline, CDR1 is MNHEY, CDR2 SMNVEV (reference sequence). The chain's CDR3 is CASKSTRLDEQYF. The CDR3 nucleotides are TGTGCCAGCAAGTCCACTAGGTTGGACGAGCAGTACTTC.

This sequence joins TRBV5-1 and TRBJ1-5; 8 bases are a match to TRBD1. J gave up 3 bases and V 0 bases, and 5 bases lay outside the gene matches. The CDR3 length is 16 residues. Germline V CDR1 and CDR2: SGHRS, YFSETQ. DNA for the CDR3: TGCGCCAGCAGCTTGGGGACAGGGTCGAACAATCAGCCCCAGCATTTT. The encoded protein is CASSLGTGSNNQPQHF.

V and J are TRBV7-9 and TRBJ2-7, with 9 bases aligning to TRBD1. Germline V gene data show CDR1 as SEHNR and CDR2 as FQNEAQ (reference sequence). CDR3 length: 17 residues. The trim removed 1 base at V and 2 bases at J, leaving 9 bases unmatched. DNA for the CDR3: TGTGCCAGCAGCTTAGAAAGGGGACAGGGAGGTACCTACGAGCAGTACTTC. It specifies CASSLERGQGGTYEQYF.

The chain is built from TRBV4-3 and TRBJ1-2; possible D gene TRBD1, 6 bases. In germline, CDR1 is LGHNA, CDR2 YSLEER. V lost 0 bases to trimming and J lost 0 bases, with 8 bases between them. There are 15 residues in the CDR3. The CDR3: CASSQETGANYGYTF. The CDR3 DNA reads TGCGCCAGCAGCCAAGAGACAGGCGCTAACTATGGCTACACCTTC.